What follows is one TCR beta chain and its context. Its antigen is currently unknown. One base away lies a much larger clone, so this may be a sequencing read error. TCR beta CDR3 regions were amplified from RNA. HTBI primers were employed in a first-round RT-PCR of the TCR CDR3. TCRdb reprocessed the multiplex PCR reads with MiXCR, giving one entry per CDR3 protein. The repertoire holds 95,000 to 110,000 distinct CDR3 sequences, about 50% seen once, with about 28% in the top ten. Germline CDR1 is LGHNA and CDR2 is YNFKEQ. The CDR3 has 15 amino acids. The data originate from a study of T cells in Graves' hyperthyroidism and ophthalmopathy. Findings of the study overall: Ophthalmopathy cases were set apart from stable hyperthyroidism by a 13 V-J model.

Sequencing input: blood. The V gene is TRBV4-2, the J gene TRBJ2-1; D might be TRBD1 or TRBD2, each matching 5 bases. This sequence originates from a man between 35 and 55 years old with Graves' hyperthyroidism. In DNA, the CDR3 is TGTGCCAGCAGCCAAGTTTCGGGACCCTACGATGAGCAGTTCTTC. Translation gives CASSQVSGPYDEQFF.